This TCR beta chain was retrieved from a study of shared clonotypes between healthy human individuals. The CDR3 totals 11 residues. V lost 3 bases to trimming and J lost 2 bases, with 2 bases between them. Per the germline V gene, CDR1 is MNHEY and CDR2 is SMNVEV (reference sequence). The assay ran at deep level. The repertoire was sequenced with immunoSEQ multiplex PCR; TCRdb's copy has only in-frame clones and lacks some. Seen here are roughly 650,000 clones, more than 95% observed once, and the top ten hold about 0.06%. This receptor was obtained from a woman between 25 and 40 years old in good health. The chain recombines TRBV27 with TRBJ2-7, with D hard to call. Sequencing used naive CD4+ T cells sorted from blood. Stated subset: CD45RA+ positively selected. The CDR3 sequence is CASSFPYEQYF. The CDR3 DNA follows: TGTGCCAGCAGTTTTCCCTACGAGCAGTACTTC.